Below, 13 T cell receptor beta chains from the same sample are listed, as sequenced in a study of blood T cell repertoires in COVID-19. Using immunoSEQ multiplex PCR, the repertoire was profiled, and TCRdb retains in-frame clones only, with some absent. Of a few hundred thousand clones in the sample, roughly 89% were seen once. Material for sequencing was PBMCs or T cells enriched from blood (not recorded which). The source is a woman in her thirties who had recovered from COVID-19.

The V call is TRBV7-9, the J call TRBJ1-2, with 10 bases identical to TRBD1. The CDR3 sequence is 17 residues long. J was trimmed by 8 bases and V by 4 bases; bases with no gene match: 16. The germline V gene has CDR1 SEHNR and CDR2 FQNEAQ (reference sequence). The CDR3, as DNA: TGTGCCAGCAGCTCCCGACAGGGACAGGGGACTTACAAGGGCTACACCTTC. It translates to CASSSRQGQGTYKGYTF. Full variable domain (rest looked up from reference TRBV7-9 and TRBJ1-2): DTGVSQNPRHKITKRGQNVTFRCDPISEHNRLYWYRQTLGQGPEFLTYFQNEAQLEKSRLLSDRFSAERPKGSFSTLEIQRTEQGDSAMYLCASSSRQGQGTYKGYTFGSGTRLTVV.

The chain is built from TRBV7-3 and TRBJ2-1, with 7 bases aligning to TRBD2. The J segment lost 7 bases and the V segment lost 4 bases, leaving 7 bases of the junction unmatched. This CDR3 has 14 amino acids. CDR1 and CDR2 (germline): SGHTA, FQGTGA. CDR3 sequence: CASSSPGGGNEQFF. The CDR3 nucleotides are TGTGCCAGCAGCTCCCCGGGGGGTGGTAATGAGCAGTTCTTC.

V and J are TRBV7-9 and TRBJ1-1; maybe TRBD1 (6 bases). Germline V CDR1 and CDR2: SEHNR, FQNEAQ (reference sequence). The CDR3 contains 16 residues. Trimming shortened V by 5 bases and J by 1 base, and 17 bases separated the two germline ends. Here the CDR3 DNA reads TGTGCCAGCAGCCTCCCCAAAACGACAGGGAACACTGAAGCTTTCTTT. This translates into CASSLPKTTGNTEAFF.

The rearrangement links TRBV30 to TRBJ2-7; no reliable D call. Trimming cost V 2 bases and J 1 base, with 3 bases left between them. CDR3 length equals 11 residues. The germline V gene has CDR1 GTSNPN and CDR2 SVGIG (reference sequence). The CDR3 sequence: CAWSPSYEQYF. CDR3 DNA: TGTGCCTGGAGTCCTTCCTACGAGCAGTACTTC.

This rearrangement joins TRBV9 to TRBJ1-1, with D possibly being TRBD1 (6 bases). Germline assignment: CDR1 SGDLS and CDR2 YYNGEE. The CDR3 loop spans 13 amino acids. V lost 2 bases and J lost 12, with 17 bases in between. The CDR3 nucleotides read TGTGCCAGCAGCGTCAGACAGGTCGACCCTCCTTTCTTT. The encoded protein is CASSVRQVDPPFF.

The rearrangement uses TRBV24-1 and TRBJ2-4; no clear D. V was trimmed by 3 bases and J by 9 bases, leaving 8 bases between them. From germline, CDR1 is KGHDR and CDR2 SFDVKD. This CDR3 has 12 residues. The CDR3: CATSDRSGIQYF. CDR3 DNA: TGTGCCACCAGTGATCGGTCGGGCATTCAGTACTTC.

V gene TRBV18 combines with J gene TRBJ1-3; 9 nucleotides align to TRBD1. Losses at the gene ends were 1 base for V and 0 bases for J; bases not matched to a gene: 7. The CDR3 consists of 18 residues. Germline CDR1 KGHSH, CDR2 LQKENI. As DNA, the CDR3 is TGTGCCAGCTCACCACGGACAGGGGTCTCCAGCTCTGGAAACACCATATATTTT. Protein: CASSPRTGVSSSGNTIYF.

The chain recombines TRBV11-3 with TRBJ2-1; 8 bases match TRBD2. Germline CDR1 is SGHNT and CDR2 is YENEEA. The trim removed 1 base at V and 6 bases at J, leaving 5 bases unmatched. The CDR3 length is 15 residues. CDR3 region: CASSLVSGDPNEQFF. The CDR3 coding sequence is TGTGCCAGCAGCTTAGTTAGCGGGGACCCCAATGAGCAGTTCTTC. The full variable domain, completed using reference TRBV11-3 and TRBJ2-1, is EAGVVQSPRYKIIEKKQPVAFWCNPISGHNTLYWYLQNLGQGPELLIRYENEEAVDDSQLPKDRFSAERLKGVDSTLKIQPAELGDSAVYLCASSLVSGDPNEQFFGPGTRLTVL.

The chain has TRBV5-4 and TRBJ1-2; D is undetermined. V lost 2 bases and J lost 7, with 9 bases in between. Germline V gives CDR1 SGHNT, CDR2 YYREEE (reference sequence). The CDR3 has 12 residues. The CDR3 protein is CASSFEAGGYTF. CDR3 in DNA: TGTGCCAGCAGCTTTGAGGCTGGTGGCTACACCTTC.

This clone was recorded only once. The V call is TRBV28, the J call TRBJ1-2; D might be TRBD1 (5 bases). Germline V gene data show CDR1 as MDHEN and CDR2 as SYDVKM. Trimming removed 4 bases from V and 4 bases from J, with 16 bases in between. CDR3 length: 15 residues. The CDR3 protein is CASSSTSTEFYGYTF. CDR3 DNA: TGTGCCAGCAGTTCCACATCGACAGAATTCTATGGCTACACCTTC.

The CDR3 loop is CASSYSNFGNTEAFF. CDR3 DNA: TGTGCCAGCAGTTACTCGAACTTCGGGAACACTGAAGCTTTCTTT. J is TRBJ1-1 and V is TRBV6-5; no reliable D call. Germline V gene lookup returns CDR1 MNHEY and CDR2 SVGAGI. The CDR3 sequence is 15 residues long. The germline V and J ends were trimmed by 0 bases and 1 base, with 9 bases remaining between them.

This chain links TRBV4-3 with TRBJ2-5; D might be TRBD2 (5 bases). In germline, CDR1 is LGHNA, CDR2 YSLEER. Trimming removed 1 base at V and 5 bases at J, with 11 bases between. This CDR3 spans 14 amino acids. The chain's CDR3 is CASSQVLALETQYF. The CDR3 DNA reads TGCGCCAGCAGCCAAGTCCTAGCTCTGGAGACCCAGTACTTC.

Worth noting for this clone: One junction end disagrees with the germline gene, perhaps due to a read error. The chain combines TRBV6-6 with TRBJ2-7; D not certain. The germline gives CDR1 MNHNY, CDR2 SVGAGI (reference sequence). The CDR3 covers 11 residues. This CDR3 is CASSGSSEQYF. In DNA, the CDR3 is TGTGCCAGCAGTGGATCCTCCGAGCAGTACTTC.